This T cell receptor (beta chain) was found in a study of T cells after yellow fever vaccination. Whole-study findings and limits: Across the CD4 and CD8 compartments, a small share of clonotypes was present in both.

This clonotype was counted at least ten times. Its target is not known. TCRdb fed the 5' RACE reads into MiXCR, producing one record per CDR3 protein. The table shows 90,000 to 130,000 distinct CDR3 sequences, with 8.4% occurring only once. This CDR3 has 13 residues. Germline V gene sequence: CDR1 DFQATT, CDR2 SNEGSKA (reference sequence). The V and J ends lost 5 bases and 2 bases respectively, with 13 bases between them. The rearrangement joins TRBV20-1 to TRBJ2-7, with a tentative D call TRBD2 (6 bases). The sequence derives from a young man who received the YFV17D yellow fever vaccine. The specimen comprised CD8+ T cells sorted from PBMCs, sampled 45 days after the yellow fever booster vaccination. The CDR3 DNA is TGCAGTGCTCCAATCGGGAGTCCCTACGAGCAGTACTTC. This translates into CSAPIGSPYEQYF.